This T cell receptor beta chain was sequenced for a study of read filtering for tumor transcriptome and immune sequencing. As for the study in general: Transcriptome libraries were built from DNase-treated RNA.

The library was built from roughly 400 ng RNA with molecular barcoded adaptors for alpha/delta and beta/gamma chains. TCRdb recomputed calls from the reads with MiXCR, one row per CDR3 protein. The data show about 86,000 distinct CDR3 sequences, 9% to 15% seen once. General study results and limits: Correlation between methods rose after single-read clonotypes were removed. Roughly 80% of IR-seq clonotypes had a single read, yet these held about 3.5% of reads.

This clonotype was seen ten or more times. What it binds is unknown. The germline gives CDR1 SGHRS, CDR2 YFSETQ. CDR3 length: 15 amino acids. V gave up 4 bases and J gave up 1 base, with 15 bases separating them. This sequence joins TRBV5-1 and TRBJ2-7, with D possibly matching TRBD1 (6 bases). The TCR originated in a donor at least 40 years old with multiple myeloma. The sample taken for sequencing was a population of CD138-negative cells sorted from bone marrow. The CDR3, as DNA: TGCGCCAGCAGCAACCTGGACAGTATATCCTACGAGCAGTACTTC. Translating it yields CASSNLDSISYEQYF.